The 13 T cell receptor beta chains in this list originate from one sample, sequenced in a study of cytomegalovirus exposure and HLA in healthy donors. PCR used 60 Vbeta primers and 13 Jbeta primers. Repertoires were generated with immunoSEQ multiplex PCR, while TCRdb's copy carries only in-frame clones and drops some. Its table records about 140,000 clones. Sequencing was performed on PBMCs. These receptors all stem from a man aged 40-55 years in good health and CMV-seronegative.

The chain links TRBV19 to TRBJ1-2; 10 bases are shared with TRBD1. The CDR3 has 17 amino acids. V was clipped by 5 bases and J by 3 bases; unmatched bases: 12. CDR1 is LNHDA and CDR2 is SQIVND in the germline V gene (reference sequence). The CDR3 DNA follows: TGTGCCAGTAGTTCTAACGCCCCGGGACAGGGGTACTATGGCTACACCTTC. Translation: CASSSNAPGQGYYGYTF.

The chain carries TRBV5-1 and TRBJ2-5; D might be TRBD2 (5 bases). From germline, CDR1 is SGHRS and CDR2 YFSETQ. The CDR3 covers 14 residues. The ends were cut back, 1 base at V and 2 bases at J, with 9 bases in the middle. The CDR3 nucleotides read TGCGCCAGCAGCTTGCAGGACTTTCAAGAGACCCAGTACTTC. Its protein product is CASSLQDFQETQYF.

The CDR3 DNA follows: TGCGCCAGCAGTGAGTCTCGCAGGAACCCCTACGAGCAGTACTTC. Protein sequence: CASSESRRNPYEQYF. The chain combines TRBV10-1 with TRBJ2-7; D uncertain. Germline-derived CDR1 and CDR2 are WNHNN and SYGVQD (reference sequence). The germline V and J ends were trimmed by 0 bases and 2 bases, with 11 bases remaining between them. The CDR3 consists of 15 residues.

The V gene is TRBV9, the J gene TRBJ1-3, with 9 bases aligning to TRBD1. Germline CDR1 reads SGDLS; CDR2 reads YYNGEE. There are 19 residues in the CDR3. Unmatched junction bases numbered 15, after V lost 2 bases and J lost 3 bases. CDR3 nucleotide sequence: TGTGCCAGCAGCGTGCAAGGGACAGGGATTAATTCGTTTGGAAACACCATATATTTT. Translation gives CASSVQGTGINSFGNTIYF. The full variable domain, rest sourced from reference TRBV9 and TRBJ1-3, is DSGVTQTPKHLITATGQRVTLRCSPRSGDLSVYWYQQSLDQGLQFLIQYYNGEERAKGNILERFSAQQFPDLHSELNLSSLELGDSALYFCASSVQGTGINSFGNTIYFGEGSWLTVV.

CDR3 amino acids: CASSLSGGETYEQYF. CDR3 DNA sequence: TGTGCCAGCAGCTTAAGCGGGGGGGAAACCTACGAGCAGTACTTC. This chain joins TRBV11-2 and TRBJ2-7, with 10 positions matching TRBD2. This CDR3 region has 15 residues. Trimming cost V 2 bases and J 2 bases; bases outside gene matches: 3. Germline V lookup: CDR1 SGHAT, CDR2 FQNNGV. The full variable domain, rest sourced from reference TRBV11-2 and TRBJ2-7, is EAGVAQSPRYKIIEKRQSVAFWCNPISGHATLYWYQQILGQGPKLLIQFQNNGVVDDSQLPKDRFSAERLKGVDSTLKIQPAKLEDSAVYLCASSLSGGETYEQYFGPGTRLTVT.

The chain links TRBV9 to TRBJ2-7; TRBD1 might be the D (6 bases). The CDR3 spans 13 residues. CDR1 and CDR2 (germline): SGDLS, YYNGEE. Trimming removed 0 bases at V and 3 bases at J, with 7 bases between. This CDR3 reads CASSVAGDYEQYF. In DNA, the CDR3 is TGTGCCAGCAGCGTAGCAGGGGACTACGAGCAGTACTTC.

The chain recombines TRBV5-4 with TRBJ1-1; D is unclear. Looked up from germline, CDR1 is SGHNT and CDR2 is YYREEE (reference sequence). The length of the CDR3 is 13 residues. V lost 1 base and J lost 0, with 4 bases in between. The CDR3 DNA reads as TGTGCCAGCAGCTTGATAGTGAACACTGAAGCTTTCTTT. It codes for CASSLIVNTEAFF. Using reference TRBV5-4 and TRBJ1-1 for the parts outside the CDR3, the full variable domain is ETGVTQSPTHLIKTRGQQVTLRCSSQSGHNTVSWYQQALGQGPQFIFQYYREEENGRGNFPPRFSGLQFPNYSSELNVNALELDDSALYLCASSLIVNTEAFFGQGTRLTVV.

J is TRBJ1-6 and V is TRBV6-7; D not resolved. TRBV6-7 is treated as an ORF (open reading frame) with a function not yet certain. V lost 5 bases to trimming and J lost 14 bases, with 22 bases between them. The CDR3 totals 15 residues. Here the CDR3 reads CASSREGIGDVTLHF. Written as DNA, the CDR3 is TGTGCCAGCAGTCGAGAGGGAATTGGAGACGTCACCCTCCACTTT.

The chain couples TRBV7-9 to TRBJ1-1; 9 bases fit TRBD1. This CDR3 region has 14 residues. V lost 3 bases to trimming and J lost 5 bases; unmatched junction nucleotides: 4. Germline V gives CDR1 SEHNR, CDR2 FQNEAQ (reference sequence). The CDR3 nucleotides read TGTGCCAGCAGCTTCGGGGACAGGGTGACTGAAGCTTTCTTT. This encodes CASSFGDRVTEAFF.

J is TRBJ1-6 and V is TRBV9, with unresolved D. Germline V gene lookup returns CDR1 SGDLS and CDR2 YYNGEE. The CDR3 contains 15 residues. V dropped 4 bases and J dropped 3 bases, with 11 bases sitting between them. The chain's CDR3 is CASSSPRGYNSPLHF. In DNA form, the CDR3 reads TGTGCCAGCAGCTCCCCACGGGGCTATAATTCACCCCTCCACTTT.

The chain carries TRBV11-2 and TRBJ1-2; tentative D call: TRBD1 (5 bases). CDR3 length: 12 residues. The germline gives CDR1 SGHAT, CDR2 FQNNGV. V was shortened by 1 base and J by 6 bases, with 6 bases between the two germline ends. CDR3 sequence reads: CASSLGTNGYTF. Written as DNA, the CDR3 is TGTGCCAGCAGCTTAGGGACAAATGGCTACACCTTC. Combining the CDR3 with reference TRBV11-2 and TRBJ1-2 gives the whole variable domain EAGVAQSPRYKIIEKRQSVAFWCNPISGHATLYWYQQILGQGPKLLIQFQNNGVVDDSQLPKDRFSAERLKGVDSTLKIQPAKLEDSAVYLCASSLGTNGYTFGSGTRLTVV.

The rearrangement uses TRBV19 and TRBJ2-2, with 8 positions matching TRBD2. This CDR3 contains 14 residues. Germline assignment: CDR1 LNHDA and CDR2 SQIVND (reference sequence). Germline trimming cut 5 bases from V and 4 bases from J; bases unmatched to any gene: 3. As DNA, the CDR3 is TGTGCCAGTAGTCGGGGGGGGGTCACCGGGGAGCTGTTTTTT. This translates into CASSRGGVTGELFF.

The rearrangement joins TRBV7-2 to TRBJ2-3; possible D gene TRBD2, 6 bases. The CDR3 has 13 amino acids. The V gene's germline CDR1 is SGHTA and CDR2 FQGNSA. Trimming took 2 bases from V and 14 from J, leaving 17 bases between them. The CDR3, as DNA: TGTGCCAGCAGCTTATGGCGGGGACTCGCGTGGTATTTT. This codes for CASSLWRGLAWYF.